This is a list of T cell receptor beta chains from one sample in a study of T cell responses to AZD1222 COVID-19 vaccine. Measured with immunoSEQ multiplex PCR; TCRdb has only the in-frame clones, and not every one. The sample holds 120,000 to 150,000 clones, about 82% seen once. The sample here was peripheral blood, taken 28 days after the second AZD1222 dose. These receptors originate from an adult who received the AZD1222 COVID-19 vaccine. Each CDR3 is given without its conserved first and last residue.

v_call cdr3_aa
TRBV27 ASSPSGVPLTGELF
TRBV11-2 ASSSQDRGRRTDTQY
TRBV27 ASSQGRLTLGTEAF
TRBV5-1 ANVRAQADRSYNEQF
TRBV7-9 ASSQGQSGTEAF
TRBV10-1 ATSYGSNTQY
TRBV3-1/TRBV3-2 ASSPRPDREGYT
TRBV27 ASSTGPTGPQH
TRBV12-3/TRBV12-4 ASRSRSNQPQH
TRBV6-5 ASSQPISSYNEQF
TRBV12-3/TRBV12-4 ASTVGNTEAF
TRBV14 ASSRGISTDTQY
TRBV15 ATSRDLQVRDTQY
TRBV6-5 ASSYFAGGSDTQY
TRBV12-5 ASGLVTGLPEETQY
TRBV6-5 ASTPLQGSNSPLH
TRBV5-6 ASSLVRGRNTEAF
TRBV4-1 ASSQGQGAHNGQY
TRBV7-8 ASSLQQETQY
TRBV5-6 ASTLLGGPNYGYT
TRBV24-1 ATSDVGPAGLTYNEQF
TRBV5-1 ASSLAGTSEETQY